The source of this T cell receptor (beta chain) is a study of blood T cell repertoires in COVID-19. For the study at large: Spain, Italy and the United States supplied samples that represented acute and convalescent COVID-19.

Only in-frame clones appear in the TCRdb table, and some are missing; sequencing was by immunoSEQ multiplex PCR. The sample records over 95,000 clones, 85% being singletons. Enrollment of patients from Seattle took place during active infection, with longitudinal follow-up. Unmatched junction bases numbered 9, after V lost 2 bases and J lost 9 bases. This CDR3 is built from 17 residues. Germline CDR1 MGHRA, CDR2 YSYEKL. Material for sequencing was peripheral blood. The genes are TRBV4-1 and TRBJ2-1, with 14 bases lining up with TRBD2. The sequence was obtained from a woman aged 60-70 years with COVID-19, enrolled during active disease. This CDR3 reads CASSQLTSGGAEGEQFF. CDR3 nucleotides: TGCGCCAGCAGCCAATTGACTAGCGGGGGGGCCGAAGGTGAGCAGTTCTTC.